The T cell receptor (beta chain) described here comes from a study of shared clonotypes between healthy human individuals. The CDR3 is made up of 12 amino acids. V was trimmed by 6 bases and J by 4 bases, leaving 12 bases between them. Looked up from germline, CDR1 is SQVTM and CDR2 is ANQGSEA. It was into CD45RA+ naive and CD45RA-negative memory subsets that the CD4+ cells were split. Genomic DNA of every subset was divided equally among multiple immunoSEQ plates. Produced via immunoSEQ multiplex PCR; TCRdb's table is partial and in-frame only. Among over a million clones listed, roughly 74% were seen once.

What was sequenced was memory CD4+ T cells from PBMCs. Subset in this sample: CD45RA-negative fraction. The chain combines TRBV29-1 with TRBJ1-1, with D hard to call. This receptor was obtained from a man between 18 and 29 years old in good health. Some clones in this sample may be carry-over from other donors' samples. CDR3 sequence (DNA): TGCAGCGTCAGCCGGGGTGGCACTGAAGCTTTCTTT. Translating it yields CSVSRGGTEAFF.